This T cell receptor (beta chain) was observed in a study of cytomegalovirus exposure and HLA in healthy donors. Overall study: Early released data had about 85 million unique TCRs, all coming from HLA-typed donors.

Germline V CDR1 and CDR2: SGHRS, YFSETQ. The length of the CDR3 is 16 residues. V shed 2 bases, J shed 1 base, and the junction held 8 bases outside the gene matches. The PCR employed 60 Vbeta primers together with 13 Jbeta primers. The assay was immunoSEQ multiplex PCR, and TCRdb's table has in-frame clones only and misses some. The sample includes 140,000 to 150,000 clones, 65% to 80% of them seen just once. Of note for this clone: Its antigen is unidentified.

Study outcomes and limitations: For most TCR beta V segments, an earlier analysis put the productive rate at about 87% or about 30% of the time. Altogether, 150 to 200 TCR beta chains were recorded as cytomegalovirus-associated. Later analysis showed TCR association rates varying by HLA locus, highest for DRB1 and lowest for HLA-C.

Sequencing input: PBMCs. The chain links TRBV5-1 to TRBJ2-7; TRBD2 aligns across 8 bases. The receptor was isolated from a male donor in good health and CMV-seronegative. The CDR3 reads CASSFDTGGGSYEQYF. DNA of the CDR3: TGCGCCAGCAGCTTCGACACCGGGGGGGGGTCCTACGAGCAGTACTTC.